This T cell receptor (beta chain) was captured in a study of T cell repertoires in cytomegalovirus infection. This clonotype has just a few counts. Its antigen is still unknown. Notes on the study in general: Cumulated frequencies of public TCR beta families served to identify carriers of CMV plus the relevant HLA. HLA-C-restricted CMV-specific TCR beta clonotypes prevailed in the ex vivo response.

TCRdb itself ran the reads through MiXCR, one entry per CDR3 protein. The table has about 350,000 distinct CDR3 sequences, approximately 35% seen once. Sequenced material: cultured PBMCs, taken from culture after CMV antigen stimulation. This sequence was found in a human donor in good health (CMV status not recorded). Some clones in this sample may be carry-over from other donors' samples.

This chain's CDR3 is CASSLSTGSRRNEQFF. In DNA form, the CDR3 reads TGTGCCAGCAGCTTAAGTACCGGGAGTAGGAGAAATGAGCAGTTCTTC. V is TRBV7-2 and J is TRBJ2-1; perhaps TRBD2 as D (6 bases). Germline V lookup: CDR1 SGHTA, CDR2 FQGNSA. CDR3 size: 16 residues. V lost 2 bases, J lost 7 bases, and 18 bases lay in between.